This entry features one TCR beta chain sequence. The record originates from a study of cytomegalovirus exposure and HLA in healthy donors. CDR3 length equals 14 residues. Germline-derived CDR1 and CDR2 are MNHEY and SMNVEV (reference sequence). The PCR made use of 60 Vbeta and 13 Jbeta primers. Generated by immunoSEQ multiplex PCR, the TCRdb table keeps only in-frame clones and is missing some. In the table there are 75,000 to 95,000 clones, approximately 90% of which are singletons. Sample: PBMCs. The V and J genes are TRBV27 and TRBJ2-5, with 9 positions matching TRBD1. The J call may not be correct, given that the DNA end is closer to TRBJ2-7. The clonotype originates from a man younger than 30 in good health and CMV-seronegative. CDR3 in DNA: TGTGCCAGCAGTAATCGACAGGGGGCCTACGAGCAGTACTTC. Encoded protein: CASSNRQGAYEQYF.